The 9 T cell receptor beta chains reported below all come from one sample, sequenced in a study of tumor-infiltrating lymphocytes in primary liver carcinoma. Joint extraction of RNA and DNA used about 17-33 mg of bulk tissue that was unsorted. The template, around 520 ng total RNA, yielded TCR beta cDNA made with a constant-region primer. TCR beta libraries came from three nested multiplex PCR rounds using slightly modified ARM-PCR. Two initial PCR rounds of roughly 10 cycles each paired TRBV1-TRBV30 forward primers with a C-beta reverse primer. A single record per CDR3 protein comes from TCRdb applying MiXCR to the multiplex PCR reads. This sample has about 96,000 distinct CDR3 sequences, with approximately 72% found just once. Input material: tumor-adjacent normal liver tissue. The source is a man in his forties with primary liver carcinoma and hepatitis B virus infection.

Note on this clonotype: Germline and junction disagree at one end, which may indicate a read error. The V gene is TRBV5-6, the J gene TRBJ2-1; possibly TRBD1 for D (7 bases). Germline V gene lookup returns CDR1 SGHDT and CDR2 YYEEEE. CDR3 length: 16 amino acids. In DNA, the CDR3 is TGTGTCAGCAACTTGGAGGGGGCAAGCTCCTACGATGAGCAGTTCTTC. Residues: CVSNLEGASSYDEQFF.

This clonotype was picked up one time. One end of the junction fails to match germline, which may point to a read error. V and J are TRBV29-1 and TRBJ2-7; 12 bases are shared with TRBD2. Germline lookup yields CDR1 SQVTM and CDR2 ANQGSEA. The CDR3 totals 17 residues. The CDR3 DNA reads as TGCAGCGCAGCTCCCCCGACTAGCGGGAGTGGGCGCTACGTGCAGTACTTC. Protein product: CSAAPPTSGSGRYVQYF.

Worth noting for this clonotype: A single base separates this from a much larger clone, so it may be a read error. The chain has TRBV6-6 and TRBJ2-2, with 15 bases fitting TRBD2. This CDR3 has 15 amino acids. Trimming cost V 8 bases and J 7 bases; bases outside gene matches: 5. Per germline, CDR1 MNHNY and CDR2 SVGAGI (reference sequence). The CDR3 DNA sequence: TGTGCCAGCCACGGACTAGCGGGGGGGAGCGGGGAGCTGTTTTTT. It is translated as CASHGLAGGSGELFF.

Remarks on this clonotype: The junction does not match germline at one end; this may be a read error. The chain employs TRBV12-3 or TRBV12-4 and TRBJ2-7; possible D gene TRBD1, 5 bases. The CDR3 runs 14 residues. The CDR3 region is CASSLSWGSYEQYF. The DNA of the CDR3 is TGTGCCAGCAGTTTAAGTTGGGGCTCCTACGAGCAATACTTC.

Regarding this clonotype: One junction end does not reproduce the germline sequence, and a read error may be involved. V usage is TRBV6-1 and J usage is TRBJ1-5, with TRBD1 matching 9 bases. Germline V gene lookup returns CDR1 MNHNS and CDR2 SASEGT. The CDR3 is 16 amino acids. CDR3 sequence (DNA): TGTGCCATCCGGATATCGACCGGGACAGGGAAACAGCCCCTGCATTTT. It is translated as CAIRISTGTGKQPLHF.

There are a few counts of this clonotype. A much larger clone lies a single base off, so this may be a read error. The chain joins TRBV5-5 to TRBJ1-1; D remains unclear. With 1 base removed from V and 3 bases from J, the gap between germline ends came to 13 bases. CDR1 SGHKS and CDR2 YYEKEE come from the germline V gene (reference sequence). CDR3 length equals 15 residues. CDR3 loop: CASSLREVDHTEAFF. CDR3 coding DNA: TGTGCCAGCAGCTTGAGGGAGGTCGATCACACTGAAGCTTTCTTT.

This clonotype was recorded at least ten times. The genes are TRBV29-1 and TRBJ1-2; D gene ambiguous. Trimming pared 5 bases from V and 5 bases from J, leaving 18 bases between. Germline loops: CDR1 SQVTM, CDR2 ANQGSEA. The CDR3 runs 14 residues. The chain's CDR3 is CSVQGRVTDYGYTF. In DNA form, the CDR3 reads TGCAGCGTTCAAGGGAGGGTAACTGATTATGGCTACACCTTC.

Worth noting for this clonotype: The germline gene is not matched at one end of the junction; a read error may be the cause. The genes are TRBV29-1 and TRBJ2-1, with 9 bases identical to TRBD1. The length of the CDR3 is 16 residues. The germline gives CDR1 SQVTM, CDR2 ANQGSEA. The CDR3 reads CSVEDCGQGYWNEQIF. CDR3 bases: TGCAGCGTTGAAGATTGTGGACAGGGGTATTGGAATGAGCAGATCTTC.

This clonotype was recorded a few times. This chain uses TRBV11-2 with TRBJ1-1, with 10 positions matching TRBD1. Germline V gene sequence: CDR1 SGHAT, CDR2 FQNNGV. The CDR3 has 17 residues. The junction had 12 bases not matched to a gene; V was cut back by 5 bases and J by 3 bases. The CDR3: CASSRMRGQGFDTEAFF. As DNA, the CDR3 is TGTGCCAGCAGCCGAATGAGGGGACAGGGGTTCGACACTGAAGCTTTCTTT. Combining the CDR3 with reference TRBV11-2 and TRBJ1-1 gives the whole variable domain EAGVAQSPRYKIIEKRQSVAFWCNPISGHATLYWYQQILGQGPKLLIQFQNNGVVDDSQLPKDRFSAERLKGVDSTLKIQPAKLEDSAVYLCASSRMRGQGFDTEAFFGQGTRLTVV.